The rows below give T cell receptor beta chains drawn from one sample of a study of shared clonotypes between healthy human individuals. Clones were sequenced by immunoSEQ multiplex PCR, and TCRdb holds only the in-frame ones, with some missing. The data show about 1 million clones, 70% to 80% seen once. Material: memory CD4+ T cells sorted from blood. These receptors were collected from a man aged 18 to 29 in good health. Both conserved end residues are part of each CDR3. The D gene is left open where the match is weak. Size is omitted from some rows. Given values are once, few, many or a class for expanded clones.

>.|.|TRBJ1-2|TRBV6-5
TGTGCCAGCAGTTACTCGGGCTGGTCATCAAACTATGGCTACACCTTC
CASSYSGWSSNYGYTF
>.|.|TRBJ2-1|TRBV10-3
TGTGCCATCAGTGAGTCGGTGCGCGGGCCGGATGAGCAGTTCTTC
CAISESVRGPDEQFF
>.|many|TRBJ2-2|TRBV7-7
TGTGCTAGCAGCTTAACCGCGAACACCGGGGAGCTGTTTTTT
CASSLTANTGELFF
>TRBD2|.|TRBJ2-7|TRBV4-1
TGCGCCAGCAGCCAAGTCCCGGGGACTAGCGCCTCCGAGCAGTACTTC
CASSQVPGTSASEQYF
>.|.|TRBJ2-3|TRBV5-1
TGCGCCAGCAGCTCGGCGGCTAGCGGCACAGATACGCAGTATTTT
CASSSAASGTDTQYF
>.|.|TRBJ2-7|TRBV25-1
TGTGCCAGCAGTGAGACGGGACGGTCCTACGAGCAGTACTTC
CASSETGRSYEQYF
>TRBD2|.|TRBJ2-4|TRBV30
TGTGCCTGGAGTCCGACTAGCGGGAGGGCCGTAGTCAAAAACATTCAGTACTTC
CAWSPTSGRAVVKNIQYF
>.|.|TRBJ2-6|TRBV19
TGTGCCAGTAGTACAAGGACAGACTCTGGGGCCAACGTCCTGACTTTC
CASSTRTDSGANVLTF
>TRBD1|few|TRBJ1-3|TRBV4-2
TGTGCCAGCAGCCAAGAAGTCAACAGGGGGCAAACCATATATTTT
CASSQEVNRGQTIYF
>TRBD2|.|TRBJ2-1|TRBV5-1
TGCGCCAGCAGCTTGGCAGCGGGGTACAATGAGCAGTTCTTC
CASSLAAGYNEQFF
>TRBD2|.|TRBJ2-3|TRBV28
TGTGCCACCGTACGGACTAGCGGGGCTGATACGCAGTATTTT
CATVRTSGADTQYF
>TRBD2|.|TRBJ2-1|TRBV27
TGTGCCAGCAGTTTATCCCGCGGGAGCAATGAGCAGTTCTTC
CASSLSRGSNEQFF
>TRBD1|.|TRBJ2-7|TRBV4-1
TGCGCCAGCAGCCCACGACAGGGGGGCGACGAGCAGTACTTC
CASSPRQGGDEQYF
>TRBD2|.|TRBJ2-1|TRBV6-6
TGTGCCAGCAGTGGACTAGCAGGGGTCAATGAGCAGTTCTTC
CASSGLAGVNEQFF
>TRBD1|.|TRBJ2-1|TRBV29-1
TGCAGCGCAAGGACAGGGGCCTACAATGAGCAGTTCTTC
CSARTGAYNEQFF
>.|.|TRBJ1-2|TRBV7-9
TGTGCCAGCAGCGTTCGGGGGACGGACTATGGCTACACCTTC
CASSVRGTDYGYTF
>.|.|TRBJ1-3|TRBV10-3
TGTGCCATCAATTCCGGAGGAAACACCATATATTTT
CAINSGGNTIYF
>.|few|TRBJ2-1|TRBV2
TGTGCCAGCAGTGTTGGTGGGAACAATGAGCAGTTCTTC
CASSVGGNNEQFF
>TRBD1|once|TRBJ1-4|TRBV15
TGTGCCACCAGCAGAGGGGACAGAAATAATGAAAAACTGTTTTTT
CATSRGDRNNEKLFF
>.|.|TRBJ2-5|TRBV5-1
TGCGCCAGCAGCATTACACCGTACCAAGAGACCCAGTACTTC
CASSITPYQETQYF
>TRBD2|.|TRBJ2-7|TRBV4-3
TGCGCCAGCAGCCAAGAGGGGACTAGCGGGAGCACCTACGAGCAGTACTTC
CASSQEGTSGSTYEQYF
>TRBD1|.|TRBJ2-7|TRBV7-8
TGTGCCAGCAGCTTAGTCTTGCTTGGGACAGGGGCCTACGAGCAGTACTTC
CASSLVLLGTGAYEQYF
>TRBD1|once|TRBJ1-1|TRBV14
TGTGCCAGCAGCCAAAACAGGGGGCTGGCGAACACTGAAGCTTTCTTT
CASSQNRGLANTEAFF
>TRBD2|.|TRBJ2-1|TRBV5-1
TGCGCCAGCAGCTTGCTGGGTAGCGGGAGGCGAGAGCAGTTCTTC
CASSLLGSGRREQFF
>.|.|TRBJ2-1|TRBV6-5
TGTGCCAGCAGTTACTCGACCGGTGAGCAGTTCTTC
CASSYSTGEQFF
>.|.|TRBJ1-2|TRBV4-1
TGCGCCAGCAGCCTCCAGGGGAGGAACTATGGCTACACCTTC
CASSLQGRNYGYTF
>.|.|TRBJ2-7|TRBV9
TGTGCCAGCAGCGTAGCTAGCGCGGGACTGGATGAGCAGTACTTC
CASSVASAGLDEQYF
>.|.|TRBJ2-5|TRBV2
TGTGCCAGCAGTGAGTGGCAAGAGACCCAGTACTTC
CASSEWQETQYF
>.|.|TRBJ2-3|TRBV30
TGTGCCTGCAGACAGGCCGGTGGCGCAGATACGCAGTATTTT
CACRQAGGADTQYF
>.|.|TRBJ2-7|TRBV4-3
TGCGCCAGCAGCCAAGAAGGAGGGCCTATCTACGAGCAGTACTTC
CASSQEGGPIYEQYF
>.|.|TRBJ2-7|TRBV10-3
TGTGCCATCAGTGTAACGGGCCTCCCCTACGAGCAGTACTTC
CAISVTGLPYEQYF
>.|once|TRBJ2-1|TRBV19
TGTGCCAGTAGTCCAAGGACAGACAGCTCCTACAATGAGCAGTTCTTC
CASSPRTDSSYNEQFF
>.|.|TRBJ2-1|TRBV7-9
TGTGCCAGCAACAGACTCGGCGGGGGCAGCTCCTACAATGAGCAGTTCTTC
CASNRLGGGSSYNEQFF
>.|.|TRBJ2-3|TRBV10-3
TGTGCCATACAAAGCACAGATACGCAGTATTTT
CAIQSTDTQYF
>TRBD2|.|TRBJ2-5|TRBV7-9
TGTGCCAGCAGCTTAAGGACGGGAGGTCGGGAGACCCAGTACTTC
CASSLRTGGRETQYF
>.|.|TRBJ2-5|TRBV7-2
TGTGCCAGCAGCCAGAGCTCTCAAGAGACCCAGTACTTC
CASSQSSQETQYF
>.|few|TRBJ2-5|TRBV14
TGTGCCAGCAGCCGGCTCGGGCGAGAGACCCAGTACTTC
CASSRLGRETQYF
>TRBD2|.|TRBJ2-1|TRBV18
TGTGCCAGCTCACCACCCAGCGGGGGGCCTTCCTACAATGAGCAGTTCTTC
CASSPPSGGPSYNEQFF
>TRBD1|once|TRBJ2-7|TRBV25-1
TGTGCCAGCAGGGACAGGGTTACGCCCGAGCAGTACTTC
CASRDRVTPEQYF
>.|many|TRBJ2-1|TRBV27
TGTGCCAGCAATAGTGGGGGGTCCTACAATGAGCAGTTCTTC
CASNSGGSYNEQFF
>TRBD1|few|TRBJ2-7|TRBV19
TGTGCCAGTAGTGCCAAGCCCGGGACAGGGTACGAGCAGTACTTC
CASSAKPGTGYEQYF
>.|.|TRBJ1-1|TRBV5-1
TGCGCCAGCAGCGCGCAGGGACCGAACACTGAAGCTTTCTTT
CASSAQGPNTEAFF
>.|.|TRBJ1-1|TRBV11-2
TGTGCCAGCAGCTTGTCCCACCTAACTACTGAAGCTTTCTTT
CASSLSHLTTEAFF
>TRBD1|.|TRBJ1-2|TRBV28
TGTGCCAGCAGTTTAGGGGGGACAGGGACTGGCTACACCTTC
CASSLGGTGTGYTF
>TRBD2|.|TRBJ2-3|TRBV5-4
TGTGCCGGTAGCGGGAGGACAGATACGCAGTATTTT
CAGSGRTDTQYF
>TRBD2|many|TRBJ2-1|TRBV5-1
TGCGCCAGCAGCTTGGTTGCGGGGGGTCTCTTGGATGAGCAGTTCTTC
CASSLVAGGLLDEQFF
>.|few|TRBJ1-2|TRBV20-1
TGCAGTGCTAGCCCGGGCGGCTACACCTTC
CSASPGGYTF
>TRBD2|.|TRBJ2-3|TRBV5-1
TGCGCCAGCAGCTTGCAAGTCTTAGGACTAGCGCCGTATTTT
CASSLQVLGLAPYF
>.|.|TRBJ2-5|TRBV29-1
TGCAGCGTTGTCGAGGGCGGAAAAATAGAGACCCAGTACTTC
CSVVEGGKIETQYF
>.|.|TRBJ2-7|TRBV5-1
TGCGCCAGCAGCCCGACCGGAGTTGGAGGTCTCGAGCAGTACTTC
CASSPTGVGGLEQYF
>.|.|TRBJ1-2|TRBV4-3
TGCGCCAGCAGCCAAAGGAACTATGGCTACACCTTC
CASSQRNYGYTF
>.|.|TRBJ1-1|TRBV5-1
TGCGCCAGCAGCTCAAGGGGAACGATAATGAACACTGAAGCTTTCTTT
CASSSRGTIMNTEAFF
>.|few|TRBJ1-6|TRBV5-5
TGTGCCAGCAGATTAATGGACTGGGATTCACCCCTCCACTTT
CASRLMDWDSPLHF
>.|.|TRBJ1-2|TRBV5-1
TGCGCCAGCAGCGGGGTGGGAGACAACTATGGCTACACCTTC
CASSGVGDNYGYTF
>TRBD1|.|TRBJ1-1|TRBV29-1
TGCAGCGTGAGTGGGCAGGGGGGCACTGAAGCTTTCTTT
CSVSGQGGTEAFF